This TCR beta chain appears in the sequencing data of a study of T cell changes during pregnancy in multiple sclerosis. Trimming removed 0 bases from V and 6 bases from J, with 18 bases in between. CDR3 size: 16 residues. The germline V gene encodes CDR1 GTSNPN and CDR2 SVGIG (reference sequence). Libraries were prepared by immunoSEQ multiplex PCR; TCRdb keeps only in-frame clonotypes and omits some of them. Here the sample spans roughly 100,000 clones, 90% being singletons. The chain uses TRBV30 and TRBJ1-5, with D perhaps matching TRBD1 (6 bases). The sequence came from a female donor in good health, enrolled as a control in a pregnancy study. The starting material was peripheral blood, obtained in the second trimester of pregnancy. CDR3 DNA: TGTGCCTGGAGTGTACGGCGGCAGGGGATAGGTCAGCCCCAGCATTTT. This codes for CAWSVRRQGIGQPQHF.